The next 31 T cell receptor beta chains were all read from a single sample in a study of OX40 agonist ivuxolimab in advanced cancers. Only in-frame clones appear in the TCRdb table, and some are missing; sequencing was by immunoSEQ multiplex PCR. The data show approximately 83,000 clones, about 84% seen once. Sequencing was performed on CD4+ or CD8+ T cells sorted from blood, taken in a trial of the OX40 agonist ivuxolimab. These receptors were taken from an adult with an advanced solid tumor such as melanoma, head and neck, liver or kidney cancer.

V gene TRBV2 combines with J gene TRBJ2-3, with TRBD2 matching over 7 bases. The CDR3 is 16 residues long. CDR1 is SNHLY and CDR2 is FYNNEI in the germline V gene. Trimming at V came to 2 bases and at J to 0 bases, leaving 5 bases not matched to a gene. This chain's CDR3 is CASSEWGGTSTDTQYF. DNA for the CDR3: TGTGCCAGCAGTGAATGGGGGGGGACTAGCACAGATACGCAGTATTTT.

This chain uses TRBV5-5 with TRBJ2-2; 10 bases agree with TRBD1. Trimming removed 5 bases from V and 5 bases from J; junction bases left unmatched: 3. The CDR3 is 14 residues long. CDR1 SGHKS and CDR2 YYEKEE come from the germline V gene (reference sequence). The CDR3 sequence is CASRPGQGTGELFF. Here the CDR3 DNA reads TGTGCCAGCAGACCGGGACAGGGGACCGGGGAGCTGTTTTTT.

The rearrangement uses TRBV30 and TRBJ1-1, with TRBD1 matching over 10 bases. This CDR3 region has 17 residues. The J segment lost 0 bases and the V segment lost 0 bases, leaving 7 bases of the junction unmatched. Germline V CDR1 and CDR2: GTSNPN, SVGIG (reference sequence). The CDR3 here is CAWSVAGTGEVNTEAFF. In DNA, the CDR3 is TGTGCCTGGAGTGTCGCCGGGACAGGGGAAGTGAACACTGAAGCTTTCTTT. Looking up the rest from reference TRBV30 and TRBJ1-1 gives the full variable domain: SQTIHQWPATLVQPVGSPLSLECTVEGTSNPNLYWYRQAAGRGLQLLFYSVGIGQISSEVPQNLSASRPQDRQFILSSKKLLLSDSGFYLCAWSVAGTGEVNTEAFFGQGTRLTVV.

The chain is built from TRBV10-1 and TRBJ2-5, with D tentatively TRBD2 (5 bases). The CDR3 runs 13 residues. Germline V gene lookup returns CDR1 WNHNN and CDR2 SYGVQD (reference sequence). V shed 3 bases and J shed 5 bases, with 10 bases lying between them. CDR3 residues: CASSDDGGETQYF. CDR3 bases: TGCGCCAGCAGTGACGACGGCGGGGAGACCCAGTACTTC.

This sequence joins TRBV29-1 and TRBJ2-1; D tentatively fits TRBD1 or TRBD2 (5 bases each). The CDR3 has 15 residues. Looked up from germline, CDR1 is SQVTM and CDR2 is ANQGSEA. Trimming stripped 1 base from V and 9 bases from J, with 19 bases between. The CDR3 spells CSVEGGKDSNLEQFF. CDR3 coding DNA: TGCAGCGTTGAAGGGGGGAAGGACTCGAATCTTGAGCAGTTCTTC.

This rearrangement joins TRBV27 to TRBJ2-7; D not resolved. Germline loops: CDR1 MNHEY, CDR2 SMNVEV (reference sequence). The CDR3 is made up of 16 amino acids. V dropped 3 bases and J dropped 2 bases, with 17 bases sitting between them. The CDR3 sequence is CASSLTFLSRTYEQYF. In nucleotides, the CDR3 is TGTGCCAGCAGTTTGACTTTCCTGAGCCGCACCTACGAGCAGTACTTC.

The V gene is TRBV11-3, the J gene TRBJ1-1, with D possibly matching TRBD1 (5 bases). The V and J ends lost 4 bases and 5 bases respectively, with 17 bases between them. The germline CDR1 and CDR2 sequences are SGHNT and YENEEA. CDR3 length equals 15 residues. Here the CDR3 DNA reads TGTGCCAGCAGCTCACGTAATGAGGGGAGGACTGAAGCTTTCTTT. Its protein product is CASSSRNEGRTEAFF. Supplemented by reference TRBV11-3 and TRBJ1-1, the full variable domain reads EAGVVQSPRYKIIEKKQPVAFWCNPISGHNTLYWYLQNLGQGPELLIRYENEEAVDDSQLPKDRFSAERLKGVDSTLKIQPAELGDSAVYLCASSSRNEGRTEAFFGQGTRLTVV.

This chain links TRBV6-1 with TRBJ1-5, with 8 positions matching TRBD1. Per the germline V gene, CDR1 is MNHNS and CDR2 is SASEGT. The ends lost 4 bases at V and 0 bases at J; junction bases unmatched: 8. The CDR3 runs 17 residues. The CDR3 loop reads CASSAPGQVYSNQPQHF. As DNA, the CDR3 is TGTGCCAGCAGTGCTCCGGGACAGGTTTATAGCAATCAGCCCCAGCATTTT.

This clone was picked up a small number of times. The gene calls are TRBV7-9 and TRBJ1-2; D call uncertain. Germline assignment: CDR1 SEHNR and CDR2 FQNEAQ (reference sequence). CDR3 length equals 16 residues. Between the trimmed V and J ends, which lost 5 bases and 6 bases, there was a span of 22 bases. CDR3 nucleotide sequence: TGTGCCAGCAGCATCTCGCCAATGGCAGGCCGGGATGGCTACACCTTC. This encodes CASSISPMAGRDGYTF.

The chain carries TRBV9 and TRBJ1-3, with D possibly TRBD1 on 6 matching bases. Germline V gives CDR1 SGDLS, CDR2 YYNGEE. V was trimmed by 4 bases and J by 1 base, leaving 15 bases between them. The CDR3 totals 16 residues. The CDR3 is CASSRLGGASGNTIYF. DNA for the CDR3: TGTGCCAGCAGCCGTTTGGGGGGCGCGTCTGGAAACACCATATATTTT. The whole variable domain, filled in from reference TRBV9 and TRBJ1-3, reads DSGVTQTPKHLITATGQRVTLRCSPRSGDLSVYWYQQSLDQGLQFLIQYYNGEERAKGNILERFSAQQFPDLHSELNLSSLELGDSALYFCASSRLGGASGNTIYFGEGSWLTVV.

This clone was picked up a small number of times. This rearrangement joins TRBV13 to TRBJ2-7, with 11 bases fitting TRBD2. Germline-derived CDR1 and CDR2 are PRHDT and FYEKMQ (reference sequence). The CDR3 has 15 residues. V gave up 2 bases and J gave up 3 bases; unmatched junction bases: 3. For the CDR3, the DNA is TGTGCCAGCAGCTTATTTGGGACTAGCGGCTACGAGCAGTACTTC. This codes for CASSLFGTSGYEQYF.

J is TRBJ2-5 and V is TRBV7-2, with 10 nucleotides matching TRBD1. With V trimmed by 2 bases and J by 1 base, 4 bases remained unmatched. CDR1 SGHTA and CDR2 FQGNSA come from the germline V gene. This CDR3 comprises 16 residues. The CDR3 loop reads CASSLRTGGFQETQYF. In DNA form, the CDR3 reads TGTGCCAGCAGCTTACGGACAGGGGGTTTCCAAGAGACCCAGTACTTC.

The chain has TRBV2 and TRBJ2-1; possibly TRBD1 for D (5 bases). This CDR3 contains 12 residues. The V end was cut by 6 bases, the J end by 7 bases, with 10 bases between. CDR1 is SNHLY and CDR2 is FYNNEI in the germline V gene. The CDR3 here is CASSSDRNEQFF. CDR3 bases: TGTGCCAGCAGCTCTGACAGAAATGAGCAGTTCTTC.

This clone has just a few counts. The chain is built from TRBV7-2 and TRBJ2-5; tentatively, D is TRBD1 (6 bases). Germline assignment: CDR1 SGHTA and CDR2 FQGNSA. The ends were cut back, 5 bases at V and 0 bases at J, with 13 bases in the middle. This CDR3 has 15 residues. Here the CDR3 DNA reads TGTGCCAGCAGCCCCCGAACAGGGTACCAAGAGACCCAGTACTTC. This sequence encodes CASSPRTGYQETQYF.

V is TRBV4-1 and J is TRBJ2-3; 8 positions agree with TRBD2. The ends lost 6 bases at V and 4 bases at J; junction bases unmatched: 6. The CDR3 is 14 amino acids. Germline assignment: CDR1 MGHRA and CDR2 YSYEKL. CDR3 sequence (DNA): TGCGCCAGCAGGTACGGGGGGGCGGCAGATACGCAGTATTTT. Translation: CASRYGGAADTQYF.

The V gene is TRBV19, the J gene TRBJ2-5; no definite D call. The J call could be wrong; TRBJ2-7 is a better fit for the DNA end. Germline V CDR1 and CDR2: LNHDA, SQIVND (reference sequence). The CDR3 is 12 residues long. The CDR3 sequence: CASSSRPNEQYF. The CDR3 nucleotides read TGTGCCAGTAGTTCCCGACCTAACGAGCAGTACTTC.

The genes are TRBV7-9 and TRBJ1-5; the D gene is possibly TRBD1 (5 bases). This CDR3 comprises 13 residues. V was shortened by 5 bases and J by 6 bases, with 11 bases between the two germline ends. Germline CDR1 reads SEHNR; CDR2 reads FQNEAQ (reference sequence). CDR3 region: CASSPQGLQPQHF. In DNA form, the CDR3 reads TGTGCCAGCAGCCCGCAGGGTCTTCAGCCCCAGCATTTT.

The rearrangement links TRBV7-2 to TRBJ2-7, with 9 bases aligning to TRBD1. The length of the CDR3 is 13 residues. Germline V gives CDR1 SGHTA, CDR2 FQGNSA. The ends lost 5 bases at V and 3 bases at J; junction bases unmatched: 2. DNA for the CDR3: TGTGCCAGCAGCAGGGACAGGGTCTACGAGCAGTACTTC. Translation gives CASSRDRVYEQYF.

V gene TRBV29-1 combines with J gene TRBJ2-7; tentatively, D is TRBD1 or TRBD2 (5 bases each). In germline, CDR1 is SQVTM, CDR2 ANQGSEA. V was clipped by 2 bases and J by 7 bases, with 12 bases between them. The CDR3 contains 12 residues. The CDR3 DNA reads as TGCAGCGTTGAATTTGGGGGTGGTGAGCAGTACTTC. It is translated as CSVEFGGGEQYF.

The chain links TRBV11-1 to TRBJ2-1; D uncertain. V was trimmed by 6 bases and J by 2 bases, leaving 17 bases between them. This CDR3 has 16 residues. The germline V gene has CDR1 SGHAT and CDR2 FQDESV (reference sequence). DNA for the CDR3: TGTGCCAGCAGTTTCTTCACGACTGGTGCCTACAATGAGCAGTTCTTC. Encoded protein: CASSFFTTGAYNEQFF.

The CDR3 sequence: CATSREKFAGVIEKLFF. The CDR3 nucleotides read TGTGCCACCAGCAGAGAAAAGTTCGCAGGGGTGATTGAAAAACTGTTTTTT. The chain is built from TRBV15 and TRBJ1-4, with D tentatively TRBD1 (6 bases). CDR1 and CDR2 (germline): LNHNV, YYDKDF (reference sequence). The CDR3 consists of 17 residues. Trimming left V 0 bases short and J 7 bases short, with 18 bases between.

The CDR3 DNA is TGCGCCAGCGCGGAAGACGGACAAACTGAAGCTTTCTTT. Its translation is CASAEDGQTEAFF. V usage is TRBV5-1 and J usage is TRBJ1-1; D is possibly TRBD1 (5 bases). There are 13 residues in the CDR3. Germline V gene lookup returns CDR1 SGHRS and CDR2 YFSETQ. With 7 bases removed from V and 5 bases from J, the gap between germline ends came to 15 bases.

This clone appeared a single time. The rearrangement links TRBV15 to TRBJ1-5, with a possible D match to TRBD1 (6 bases). The CDR3 consists of 16 residues. The V gene lost 0 bases and the J gene lost 3 bases, with 12 bases spanning the gap. Per germline, CDR1 LNHNV and CDR2 YYDKDF (reference sequence). The CDR3 nucleotides are TGTGCCACCAGCAGAGACGGGGACAACTCCAATCAGCCCCAGCATTTT. Its translation is CATSRDGDNSNQPQHF.

This chain connects TRBV30 to TRBJ2-3; no definite D call. The CDR3 sequence is 12 residues long. Trimming cost V 1 base and J 3 bases, with 5 bases left between them. Germline lookup yields CDR1 GTSNPN and CDR2 SVGIG (reference sequence). The CDR3 DNA sequence: TGTGCCTGGAGTGCAGGTACAGATACGCAGTATTTT. This gives the protein CAWSAGTDTQYF.

This chain links TRBV6-5 with TRBJ1-1; no definite D call. Trimming took 4 bases from V and 3 from J, leaving 15 bases between them. The CDR3 has 15 amino acids. Germline V CDR1 and CDR2: MNHEY, SVGAGI. The CDR3 coding sequence is TGTGCCAGCAGTTTATTAGGGCATGGAGACACTGAAGCTTTCTTT. Its translation is CASSLLGHGDTEAFF.

This clone was detected once. A read error may account for a junction end that differs from germline. The same CDR3 can be traced to other DNA sequences in this sample. The V call is TRBV7-2, the J call TRBJ2-1; TRBD2 agrees at 10 bases. Germline CDR1 reads SGHTA; CDR2 reads FQGNSA. The CDR3 sequence is 18 residues long. CDR3 DNA: TGTGCCAGCAGCTTAGCTGGGACACTAGCGGGGAAATACAATGAGCAATTCTTC. Protein: CASSLAGTLAGKYNEQFF.

The chain uses TRBV5-6 and TRBJ2-2; the D gene could be TRBD1 or TRBD2 (5 bases each). Trimming removed 6 bases at V and 0 bases at J, with 15 bases between. Germline-derived CDR1 and CDR2 are SGHDT and YYEEEE. The CDR3 is 16 residues long. CDR3 sequence (DNA): TGTGCCAGCACCCATTTAGGGACCGCGAACACCGGGGAGCTGTTTTTT. It translates to CASTHLGTANTGELFF.

This rearrangement joins TRBV30 to TRBJ2-1; 11 positions agree with TRBD2. The trim removed 2 bases at V and 1 base at J, leaving 4 bases unmatched. The CDR3 has 16 amino acids. Germline values: CDR1 GTSNPN, CDR2 SVGIG (reference sequence). CDR3 region: CAWSPRLAGSYNEQFF. The CDR3 bases are TGTGCCTGGAGTCCTCGACTAGCGGGGTCCTACAATGAGCAGTTCTTC.

The V gene is TRBV4-1, the J gene TRBJ1-1; D is possibly TRBD1 (6 bases). This CDR3 comprises 13 residues. Germline CDR1 and CDR2: MGHRA and YSYEKL. The V gene lost 3 bases and the J gene lost 10 bases, with 15 bases spanning the gap. The CDR3: CASSHPGGLVAFF. The CDR3 region has the DNA TGCGCCAGCAGCCACCCCGGGGGGCTGGTAGCTTTCTTT.

This clone has a handful of counts. The rearrangement links TRBV2 to TRBJ1-2; no definite D call. Per germline, CDR1 SNHLY and CDR2 FYNNEI. The CDR3 spans 13 residues. V lost 7 bases and J 0 bases, leaving 9 bases between the germline ends. CDR3 coding DNA: TGTGCCAGCACCGCGCTATCTAACTATGGCTACACCTTC. Translated, it gives CASTALSNYGYTF.

This clone was detected only once. V and J are TRBV18 and TRBJ1-2; D remains unclear. The CDR3 contains 15 residues. CDR1 is KGHSH, CDR2 LQKENI, per germline. V lost 2 bases to trimming and J lost 3 bases, with 13 bases between them. The CDR3 nucleotides are TGTGCCAGCTCACCAAGTTTCGGGAATCACTATGGCTACACCTTC. It specifies CASSPSFGNHYGYTF.